Detailed here is one T cell receptor beta chain. Its antigen is not identified. This entry comes from a study of CD8 T cells in ankylosing spondylitis. The CDR3 contains 15 residues. Trimming left V 0 bases short and J 1 base short, with 10 bases between. Regarding the study as a whole: Disease-linked clones proved CD8+ and comparatively uncommon in peripheral blood. Significantly higher representation of disease-linked clones was reported for matched ankylosing spondylitis synovial fluid. A motif of under ten highly homologous TCR beta variants was seen as apparently characteristic of ankylosing spondylitis blood.

TCR beta libraries were made by quantitative 5'-RACE with molecular barcodes. TCRdb re-called the 5' RACE reads with MiXCR, one entry per CDR3 protein. The table records roughly 86,000 distinct CDR3 sequences, 8.8% of them present only once. Sequencing used blood, either unsorted or a sorted T cell fraction (not recorded which). The TCR was taken from a male donor with ankylosing spondylitis or in good health (not recorded which). This chain joins TRBV5-3 and TRBJ1-2; D not resolved. TRBV5-3 is an open reading frame, and its role is uncertain. As DNA, the CDR3 is TGTGCCAGAAGCTTGGGGCGCAGTATTAACTATGGCTACACCTTC. Protein sequence: CARSLGRSINYGYTF.